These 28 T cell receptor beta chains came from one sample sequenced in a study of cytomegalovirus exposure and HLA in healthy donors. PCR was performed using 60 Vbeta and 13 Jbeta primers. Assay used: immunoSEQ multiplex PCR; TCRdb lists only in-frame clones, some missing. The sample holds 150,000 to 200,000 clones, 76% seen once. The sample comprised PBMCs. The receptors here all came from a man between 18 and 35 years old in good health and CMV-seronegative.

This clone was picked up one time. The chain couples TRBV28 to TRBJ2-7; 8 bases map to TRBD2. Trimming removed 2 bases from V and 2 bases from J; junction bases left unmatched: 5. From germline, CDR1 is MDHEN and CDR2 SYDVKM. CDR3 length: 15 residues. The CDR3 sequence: CASSLEAGATYEQYF. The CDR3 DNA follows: TGTGCCAGCAGTTTAGAAGCGGGGGCGACCTACGAGCAGTACTTC.

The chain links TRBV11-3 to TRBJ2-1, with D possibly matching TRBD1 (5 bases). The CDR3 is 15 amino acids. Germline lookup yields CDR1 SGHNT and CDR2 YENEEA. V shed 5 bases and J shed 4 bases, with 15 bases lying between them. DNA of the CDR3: TGTGCCAGCAGCCCCCGTGTGGGGCGTTACAATGAGCAGTTCTTC. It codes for CASSPRVGRYNEQFF.

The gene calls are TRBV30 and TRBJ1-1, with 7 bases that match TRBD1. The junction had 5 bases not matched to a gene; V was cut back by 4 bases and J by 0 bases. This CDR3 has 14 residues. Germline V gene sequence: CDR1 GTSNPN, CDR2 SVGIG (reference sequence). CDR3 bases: TGTGCCTGGATCCGGGACAGACTGAACACTGAAGCTTTCTTT. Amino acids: CAWIRDRLNTEAFF.

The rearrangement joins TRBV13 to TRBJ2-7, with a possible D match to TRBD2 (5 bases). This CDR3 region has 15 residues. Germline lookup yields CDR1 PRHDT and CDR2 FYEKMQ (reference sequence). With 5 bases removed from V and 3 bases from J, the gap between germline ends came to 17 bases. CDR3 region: CASSPPQRPLYEQYF. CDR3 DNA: TGTGCCAGCAGCCCACCCCAGCGGCCCCTCTACGAGCAGTACTTC.

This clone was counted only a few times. CDR3 amino acids: CASSQRSGDEQYF. The CDR3 DNA reads as TGTGCCAGCAGCCAAAGGTCGGGGGACGAGCAGTACTTC. The rearrangement uses TRBV4-2 and TRBJ2-7; D perhaps matches TRBD2 (6 bases). Germline-derived CDR1 and CDR2 are LGHNA and YNFKEQ. Deletions cut 2 bases from V and 5 bases from J, with 10 bases between. The CDR3 contains 13 residues.

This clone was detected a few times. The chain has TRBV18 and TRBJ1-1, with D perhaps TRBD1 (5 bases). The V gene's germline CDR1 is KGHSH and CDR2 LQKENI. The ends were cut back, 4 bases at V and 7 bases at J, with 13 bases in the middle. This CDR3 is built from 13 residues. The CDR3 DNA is TGTGCCAGCTCACGGGGGGTCTGGGGTGAAGCTTTCTTT. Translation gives CASSRGVWGEAFF. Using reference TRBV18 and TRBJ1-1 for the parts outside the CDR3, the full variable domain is NAGVMQNPRHLVRRRGQEARLRCSPMKGHSHVYWYRQLPEEGLKFMVYLQKENIIDESGMPKERFSAEFPKEGPSILRIQQVVRGDSAAYFCASSRGVWGEAFFGQGTRLTVV.

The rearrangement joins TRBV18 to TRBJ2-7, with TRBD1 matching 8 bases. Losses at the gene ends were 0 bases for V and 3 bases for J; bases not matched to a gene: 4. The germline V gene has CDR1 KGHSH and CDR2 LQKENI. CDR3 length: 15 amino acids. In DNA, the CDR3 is TGTGCCAGCTCACCACCTGGACAGGGTTACTACGAGCAGTACTTC. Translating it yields CASSPPGQGYYEQYF. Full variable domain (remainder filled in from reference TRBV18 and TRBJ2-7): NAGVMQNPRHLVRRRGQEARLRCSPMKGHSHVYWYRQLPEEGLKFMVYLQKENIIDESGMPKERFSAEFPKEGPSILRIQQVVRGDSAAYFCASSPPGQGYYEQYFGPGTRLTVT.

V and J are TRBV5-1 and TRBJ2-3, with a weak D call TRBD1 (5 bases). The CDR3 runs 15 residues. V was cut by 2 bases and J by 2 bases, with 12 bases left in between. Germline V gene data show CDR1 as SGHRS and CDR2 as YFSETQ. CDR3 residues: CASSLHRPPTDTQYF. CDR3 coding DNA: TGCGCCAGCAGCTTACACAGGCCTCCCACAGATACGCAGTATTTT.

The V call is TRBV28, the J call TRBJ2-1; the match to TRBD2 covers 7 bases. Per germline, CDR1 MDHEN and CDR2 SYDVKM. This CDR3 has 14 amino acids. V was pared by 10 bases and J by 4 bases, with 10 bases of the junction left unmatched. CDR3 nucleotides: TGTGCCACCCGCCAGCGGGAAGAGTACAATGAGCAGTTCTTC. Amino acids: CATRQREEYNEQFF.

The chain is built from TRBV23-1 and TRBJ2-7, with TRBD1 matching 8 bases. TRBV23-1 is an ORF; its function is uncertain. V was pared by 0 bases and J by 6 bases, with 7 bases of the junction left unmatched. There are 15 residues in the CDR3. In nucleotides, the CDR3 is TGCGCCAGCAGTCAATCTCGCGGACAGGGAGGCGAGCAGTACTTC. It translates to CASSQSRGQGGEQYF.

The DNA of the CDR3 is TGTGCCTGGAGTAGCGGGGGTCCCGCCAAAAACATTCAGTACTTC. Translating gives CAWSSGGPAKNIQYF. This chain uses TRBV30 with TRBJ2-4; TRBD2 aligns across 8 bases. The CDR3 totals 15 residues. The germline V gene encodes CDR1 GTSNPN and CDR2 SVGIG (reference sequence). Trimming cost V 2 bases and J 1 base; bases outside gene matches: 4.

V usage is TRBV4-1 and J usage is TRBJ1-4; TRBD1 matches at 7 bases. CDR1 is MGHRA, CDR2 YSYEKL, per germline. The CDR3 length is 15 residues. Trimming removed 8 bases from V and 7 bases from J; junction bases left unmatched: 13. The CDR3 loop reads CASRSGQQTLEKLFF. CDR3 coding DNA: TGCGCCAGCCGCTCGGGACAGCAGACCCTTGAAAAACTGTTTTTT.

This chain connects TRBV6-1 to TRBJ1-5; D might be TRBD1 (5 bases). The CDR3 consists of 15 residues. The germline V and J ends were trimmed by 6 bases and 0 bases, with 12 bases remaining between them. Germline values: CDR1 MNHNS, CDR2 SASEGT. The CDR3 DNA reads TGTGCCAGCAGGTGGGGCCCTTATAGCAATCAGCCCCAGCATTTT. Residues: CASRWGPYSNQPQHF.

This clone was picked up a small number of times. In nucleotides, the CDR3 is TGTGCCAGTAGTTTGGGGGGGGATACCTACGAGCAGTACTTC. Translation gives CASSLGGDTYEQYF. This rearrangement joins TRBV19 to TRBJ2-7; 7 nucleotides align to TRBD2. Trimming took 5 bases from V and 2 from J; bases not matched to a gene: 6. The CDR3 loop spans 14 amino acids. Germline V gene sequence: CDR1 LNHDA, CDR2 SQIVND (reference sequence). The complete variable domain, with remaining parts taken from reference TRBV19 and TRBJ2-7, reads DGGITQSPKYLFRKEGQNVTLSCEQNLNHDAMYWYRQDPGQGLRLIYYSQIVNDFQKGDIAEGYSVSREKKESFPLTVTSAQKNPTAFYLCASSLGGDTYEQYFGPGTRLTVT.

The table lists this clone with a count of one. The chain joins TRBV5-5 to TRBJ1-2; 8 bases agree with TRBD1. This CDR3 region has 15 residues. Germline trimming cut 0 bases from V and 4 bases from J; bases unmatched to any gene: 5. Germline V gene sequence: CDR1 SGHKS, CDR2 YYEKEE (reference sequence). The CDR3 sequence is CASSLAGQGAYGYTF. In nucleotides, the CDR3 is TGTGCCAGCAGCTTGGCTGGGCAGGGGGCCTATGGCTACACCTTC.

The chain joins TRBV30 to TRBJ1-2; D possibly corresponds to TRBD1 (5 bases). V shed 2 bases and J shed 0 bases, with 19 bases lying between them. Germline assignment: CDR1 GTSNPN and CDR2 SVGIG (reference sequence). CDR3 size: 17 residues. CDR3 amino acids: CAWSSAGLSTPNYGYTF. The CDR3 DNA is TGTGCCTGGAGTTCCGCGGGACTGAGCACTCCTAACTATGGCTACACCTTC.

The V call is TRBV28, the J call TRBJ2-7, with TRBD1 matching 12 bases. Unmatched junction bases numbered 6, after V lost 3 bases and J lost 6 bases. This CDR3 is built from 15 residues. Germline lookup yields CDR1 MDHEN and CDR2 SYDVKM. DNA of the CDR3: TGTGCCAGCAGTTTCCGGGACAGGGGGCGCGTCGAGCAGTACTTC. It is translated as CASSFRDRGRVEQYF. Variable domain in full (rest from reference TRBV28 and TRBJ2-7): DVKVTQSSRYLVKRTGEKVFLECVQDMDHENMFWYRQDPGLGLRLIYFSYDVKMKEKGDIPEGYSVSREKKERFSLILESASTNQTSMYLCASSFRDRGRVEQYFGPGTRLTVT.

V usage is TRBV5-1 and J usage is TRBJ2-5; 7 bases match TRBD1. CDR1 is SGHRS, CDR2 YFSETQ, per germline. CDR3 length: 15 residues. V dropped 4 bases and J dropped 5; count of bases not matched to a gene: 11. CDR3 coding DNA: TGCGCCAGCAGCCTTGGAGACAGGGACGTGGAGACCCAGTACTTC. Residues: CASSLGDRDVETQYF.

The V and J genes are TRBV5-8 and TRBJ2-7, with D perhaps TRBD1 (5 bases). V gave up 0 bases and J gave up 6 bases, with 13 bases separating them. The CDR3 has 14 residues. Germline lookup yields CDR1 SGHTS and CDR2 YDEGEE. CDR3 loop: CASSLARADSEQYF. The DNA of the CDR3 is TGTGCCAGCAGCTTGGCCAGGGCCGACTCCGAGCAGTACTTC.

CDR3 loop: CASSRAPTNEKLFF. In nucleotides, the CDR3 is TGTGCCAGCTCACGGGCGCCTACTAATGAAAAACTGTTTTTT. The chain recombines TRBV18 with TRBJ1-4; D is unclear. Between the trimmed V and J ends, which lost 4 bases and 2 bases, there was a span of 8 bases. CDR3 length: 14 residues. Germline-derived CDR1 and CDR2 are KGHSH and LQKENI.

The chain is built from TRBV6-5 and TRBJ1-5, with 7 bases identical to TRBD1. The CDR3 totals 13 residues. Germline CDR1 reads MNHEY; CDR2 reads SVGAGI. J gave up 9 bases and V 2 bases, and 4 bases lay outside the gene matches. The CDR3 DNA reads TGTGCCAGCAGTTACGGGACAGTGCGGCCCCAGCATTTT. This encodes CASSYGTVRPQHF.

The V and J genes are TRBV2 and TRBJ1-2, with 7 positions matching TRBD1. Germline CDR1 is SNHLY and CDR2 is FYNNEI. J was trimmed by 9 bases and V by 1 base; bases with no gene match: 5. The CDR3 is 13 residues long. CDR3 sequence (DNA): TGTGCCAGCAGTGAAGGCAGGGGGAATCGCTACACCTTC. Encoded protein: CASSEGRGNRYTF.

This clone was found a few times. DNA of the CDR3: TGTGCCAGCAGCTTAGGTGCGGGGGGGCTGACAGATACGCAGTATTTT. It translates to CASSLGAGGLTDTQYF. The chain uses TRBV7-2 and TRBJ2-3; TRBD2 aligns across 9 bases. This CDR3 has 16 residues. The trim removed 1 base at V and 3 bases at J, leaving 5 bases unmatched. Germline assignment: CDR1 SGHTA and CDR2 FQGNSA.

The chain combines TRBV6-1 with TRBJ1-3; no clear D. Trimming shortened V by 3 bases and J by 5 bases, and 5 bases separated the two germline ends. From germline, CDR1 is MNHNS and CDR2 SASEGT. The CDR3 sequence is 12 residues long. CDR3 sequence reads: CASSEARNTIYF. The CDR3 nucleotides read TGTGCCAGCAGTGAGGCCCGAAACACCATATATTTT.

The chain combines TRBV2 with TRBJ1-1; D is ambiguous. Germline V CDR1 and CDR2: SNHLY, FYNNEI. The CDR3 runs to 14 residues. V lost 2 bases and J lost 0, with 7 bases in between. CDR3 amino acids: CASSEPGVNTEAFF. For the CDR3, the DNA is TGTGCCAGCAGTGAACCCGGGGTGAACACTGAAGCTTTCTTT.

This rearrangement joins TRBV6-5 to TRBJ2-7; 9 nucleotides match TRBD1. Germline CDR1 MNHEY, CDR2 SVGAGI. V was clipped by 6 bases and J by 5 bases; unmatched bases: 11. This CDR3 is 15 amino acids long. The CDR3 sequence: CASRTSGTGHHEQYF. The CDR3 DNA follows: TGTGCCAGCAGGACTTCCGGGACAGGGCACCACGAGCAGTACTTC.

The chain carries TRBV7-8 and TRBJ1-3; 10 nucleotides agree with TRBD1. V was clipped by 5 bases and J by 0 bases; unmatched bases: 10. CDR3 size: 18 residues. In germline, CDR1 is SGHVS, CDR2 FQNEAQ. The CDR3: CASSLRGQGIRSGNTIYF. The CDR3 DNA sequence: TGTGCCAGCAGCCTAAGGGGACAGGGGATCCGCTCTGGAAACACCATATATTTT.

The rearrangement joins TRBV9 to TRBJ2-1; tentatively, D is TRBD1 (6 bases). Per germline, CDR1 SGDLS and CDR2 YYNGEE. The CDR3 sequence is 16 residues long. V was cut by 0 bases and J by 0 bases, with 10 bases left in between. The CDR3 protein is CASSVGAGVSYNEQFF. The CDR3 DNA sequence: TGTGCCAGCAGCGTAGGGGCAGGGGTCTCCTACAATGAGCAGTTCTTC.